These 2 T cell receptor beta chains share one sample of origin, sequenced in a study of blood T cell repertoires in COVID-19. Clones were read by immunoSEQ multiplex PCR, and TCRdb kept only the in-frame ones, dropping some. The sample includes under 250,000 clones, around four fifths of them seen just once. The sample consisted of peripheral blood. These receptors were collected from a woman in her sixties who had recovered from COVID-19.

This CDR3 reads CARSAGGDRGHYGYTF. The CDR3 nucleotides are TGTGCCAGATCGGCGGGGGGGGACAGGGGCCACTATGGCTACACCTTC. The chain employs TRBV19 and TRBJ1-2; 10 positions match TRBD1. V gave up 9 bases and J gave up 3 bases; unmatched junction bases: 13. Germline-derived CDR1 and CDR2 are LNHDA and SQIVND (reference sequence). The CDR3 has 16 residues. Full variable domain (rest looked up from reference TRBV19 and TRBJ1-2): DGGITQSPKYLFRKEGQNVTLSCEQNLNHDAMYWYRQDPGQGLRLIYYSQIVNDFQKGDIAEGYSVSREKKESFPLTVTSAQKNPTAFYLCARSAGGDRGHYGYTFGSGTRLTVV.

The J gene is TRBJ2-1, the V gene TRBV29-1; 8 bases line up with TRBD2. The CDR3 has 13 residues. The V segment lost 4 bases and the J segment 6 bases; nucleotides outside the gene matches: 5. Per germline, CDR1 SQVTM and CDR2 ANQGSEA. Written as DNA, the CDR3 is TGCAGCGTTGCCGGGGGGGCCAGCAATGAGCAGTTCTTC. Translation: CSVAGGASNEQFF.